The 6 T cell receptor beta chains below come from one sample, sequenced in a study of T cells in Graves' hyperthyroidism and ophthalmopathy. Amplification targeted TCR beta CDR3 regions from RNA transcripts. Carried out on the TCR CDR3, a first-round RT-PCR used the HTBI primer set. TCRdb used MiXCR to reprocess the multiplex PCR reads, holding one entry per CDR3 protein. The sample lists 400,000 to 500,000 distinct CDR3 sequences, roughly an eighth occurring once. The specimen was blood. These receptors all stem from a woman aged 18-29 years with Graves' hyperthyroidism.

The V gene is TRBV7-8, the J gene TRBJ2-3; possible D gene TRBD1, 6 bases. Germline V gene sequence: CDR1 SGHVS, CDR2 FQNEAQ. Trimming took 7 bases from V and 6 from J, leaving 14 bases between them. The CDR3 spans 13 residues. The CDR3 reads CASTLVRGDTQYF. CDR3 nucleotide sequence: TGTGCCAGCACCCTGGTGAGGGGGGATACGCAGTATTTT.

This clonotype was seen at least ten times. The chain carries TRBV20-1 and TRBJ2-5, with TRBD1 identical over 8 bases. Trimming cost V 0 bases and J 4 bases; bases outside gene matches: 4. Germline V gene sequence: CDR1 DFQATT, CDR2 SNEGSKA (reference sequence). This CDR3 has 14 residues. CDR3 DNA sequence: TGCAGTGCTAGAGATTCCAGGGGGCTAGAGACCCAGTACTTC. As protein: CSARDSRGLETQYF.

This chain connects TRBV28 to TRBJ2-7; 14 bases are shared with TRBD2. Germline CDR1 is MDHEN and CDR2 is SYDVKM. V lost 3 bases to trimming and J lost 9 bases; unmatched junction nucleotides: 10. The CDR3 runs to 16 residues. The CDR3 nucleotides are TGTGCCAGCAGTTTCCGACTAGCGGGAGGGCCCCGGGGGCAGTACTTC. It encodes CASSFRLAGGPRGQYF.

This clonotype was recorded at least ten times. The V gene is TRBV12-3 or TRBV12-4, the J gene TRBJ1-5; 9 bases match TRBD1. The CDR3 covers 17 residues. Trimming took 4 bases from V and 6 from J; bases not matched to a gene: 13. CDR3 amino acids: CASSSRGGTGLSQPQHF. In nucleotides, the CDR3 is TGTGCCAGCAGTTCCCGGGGGGGGACAGGGCTCAGTCAGCCCCAGCATTTT.

The chain links TRBV28 to TRBJ1-5; 9 bases align to TRBD1. The germline V gene has CDR1 MDHEN and CDR2 SYDVKM. The CDR3 length is 15 residues. The V and J ends lost 4 bases and 9 bases, in that order; junction bases with no gene match: 10. The CDR3 DNA sequence: TGTGCCAGCAGTTCCTCCGGACAGGGGCAATCGCCCCAGCATTTT. Protein product: CASSSSGQGQSPQHF.

A few counts support this clonotype. The V and J genes are TRBV6-1 and TRBJ1-1, with a possible D match to TRBD1 (5 bases). The CDR3 consists of 13 residues. CDR1 is MNHNS and CDR2 is SASEGT in the germline V gene. V lost 6 bases and J lost 7, with 15 bases in between. The CDR3 DNA reads TGTGCCAGCAGGCCCGGGACCAAGCGTGAAGCTTTCTTT. Residues: CASRPGTKREAFF.